This section outlines one T cell receptor beta chain sequence together with its context. Its specificity is unknown. The data were obtained in a study of cytomegalovirus exposure and HLA in healthy donors. The overall study: There were nearly 120 million unique TCR beta sequences, drawn from 180 million or so T cells, in an earlier analysis. Genotyping of some 390 donors showed that 80% to 85% belonged to the Caucasian-associated ancestry cluster.

Broader study findings: Donors belonging to an Asian-associated ancestry cluster reportedly showed fewer N-insertions in productive TCRs than the approximately 670-donor mean, according to what a later analysis found. Being productive about 90% or about 30% of the time was typical of most TCR beta V segments in an earlier analysis.

The CDR3 consists of 14 residues. V was shortened by 4 bases and J by 0 bases, with 11 bases between the two germline ends. Germline V gene lookup returns CDR1 SGHRS and CDR2 YFSETQ. This PCR relied on a set of 60 Vbeta primers and 13 Jbeta primers. Only in-frame clones appear in the TCRdb table, and some are missing; sequencing was by immunoSEQ multiplex PCR. The data show 90,000 or so clones, roughly 71% seen once. Source material: PBMCs. This TCR derives from a young woman in good health and CMV-seropositive. This chain uses TRBV5-1 with TRBJ2-7; D is perhaps TRBD2 (5 bases). In DNA, the CDR3 is TGCGCCAGCAGCCCCGGGGTCCGCTCCTACGAGCAGTACTTC. The encoded protein is CASSPGVRSYEQYF.